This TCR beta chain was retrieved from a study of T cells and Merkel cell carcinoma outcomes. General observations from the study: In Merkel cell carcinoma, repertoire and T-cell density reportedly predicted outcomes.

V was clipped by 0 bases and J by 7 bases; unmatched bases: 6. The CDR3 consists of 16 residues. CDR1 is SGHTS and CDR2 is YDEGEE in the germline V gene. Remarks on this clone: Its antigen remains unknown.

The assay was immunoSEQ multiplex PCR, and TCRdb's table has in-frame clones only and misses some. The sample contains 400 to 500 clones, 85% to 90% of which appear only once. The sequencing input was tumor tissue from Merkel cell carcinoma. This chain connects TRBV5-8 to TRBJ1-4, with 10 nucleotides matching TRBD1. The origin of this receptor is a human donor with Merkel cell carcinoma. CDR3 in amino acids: CASSLGDRGRREKLFF. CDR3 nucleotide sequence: TGTGCCAGCAGCTTGGGGGACAGGGGTCGTCGTGAAAAACTGTTTTTT.